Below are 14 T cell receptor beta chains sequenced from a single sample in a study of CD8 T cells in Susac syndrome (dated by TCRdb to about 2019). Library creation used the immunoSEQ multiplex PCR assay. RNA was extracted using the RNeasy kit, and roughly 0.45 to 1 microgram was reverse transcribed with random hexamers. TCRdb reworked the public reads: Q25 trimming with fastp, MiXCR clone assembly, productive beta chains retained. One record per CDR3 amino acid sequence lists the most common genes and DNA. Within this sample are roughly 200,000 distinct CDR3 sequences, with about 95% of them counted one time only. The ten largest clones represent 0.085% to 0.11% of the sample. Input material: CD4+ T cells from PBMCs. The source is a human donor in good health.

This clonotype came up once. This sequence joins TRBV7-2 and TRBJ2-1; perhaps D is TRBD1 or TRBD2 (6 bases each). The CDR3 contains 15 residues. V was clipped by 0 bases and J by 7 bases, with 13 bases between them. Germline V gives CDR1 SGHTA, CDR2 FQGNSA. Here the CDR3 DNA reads TGTGCCAGCAGCTTAGCCTACCTAGGGGGGAATGAGCAGTTCTTC. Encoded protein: CASSLAYLGGNEQFF.

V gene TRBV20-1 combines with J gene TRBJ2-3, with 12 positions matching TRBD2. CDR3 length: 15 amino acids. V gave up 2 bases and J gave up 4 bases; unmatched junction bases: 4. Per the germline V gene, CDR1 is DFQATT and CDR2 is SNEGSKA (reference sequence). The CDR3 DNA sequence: TGCAGTGCTAGAAACCTAGCGGGAGGGCCAGATACGCAGTATTTT. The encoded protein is CSARNLAGGPDTQYF.

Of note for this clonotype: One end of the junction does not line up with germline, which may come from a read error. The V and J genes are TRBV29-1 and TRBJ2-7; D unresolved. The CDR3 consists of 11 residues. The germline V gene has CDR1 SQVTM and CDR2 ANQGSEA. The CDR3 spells CSVGSRYERYF. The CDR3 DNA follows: TGCAGCGTTGGGAGTAGGTACGAGCGGTACTTC.

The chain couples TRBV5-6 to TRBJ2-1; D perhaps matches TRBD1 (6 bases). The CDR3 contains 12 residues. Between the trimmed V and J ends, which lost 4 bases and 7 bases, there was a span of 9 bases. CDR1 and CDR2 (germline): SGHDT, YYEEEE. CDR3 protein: CASSSTGNEQFF. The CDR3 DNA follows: TGTGCCAGCAGCAGCACAGGGAATGAGCAGTTCTTC.

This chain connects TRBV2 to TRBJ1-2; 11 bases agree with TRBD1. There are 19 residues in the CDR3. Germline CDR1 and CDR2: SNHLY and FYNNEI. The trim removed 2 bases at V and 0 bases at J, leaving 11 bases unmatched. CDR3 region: CASSEWGWTGGSANYGYTF. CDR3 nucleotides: TGTGCCAGCAGTGAATGGGGTTGGACAGGGGGCTCGGCTAACTATGGCTACACCTTC.

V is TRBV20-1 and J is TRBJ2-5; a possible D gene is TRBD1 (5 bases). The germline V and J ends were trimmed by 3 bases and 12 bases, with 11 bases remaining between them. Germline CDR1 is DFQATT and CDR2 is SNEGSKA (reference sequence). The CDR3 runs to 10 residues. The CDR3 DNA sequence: TGCAGTGCTAGCGCCCAGGGCGAGTACTTC. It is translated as CSASAQGEYF.

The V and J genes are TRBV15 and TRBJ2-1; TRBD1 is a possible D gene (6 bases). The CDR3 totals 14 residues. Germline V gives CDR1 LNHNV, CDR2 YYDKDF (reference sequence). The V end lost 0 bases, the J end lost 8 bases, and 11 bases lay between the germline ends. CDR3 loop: CATSRDLGGDEQFF. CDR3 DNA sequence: TGTGCCACCAGCAGAGATCTAGGGGGAGATGAGCAGTTCTTC.

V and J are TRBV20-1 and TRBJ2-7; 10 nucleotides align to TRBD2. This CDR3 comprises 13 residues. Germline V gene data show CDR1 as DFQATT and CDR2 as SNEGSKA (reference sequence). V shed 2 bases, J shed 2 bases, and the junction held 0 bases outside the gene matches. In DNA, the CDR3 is TGCAGTGCTAGACTAGCGGGAGCCTACGAGCAGTACTTC. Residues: CSARLAGAYEQYF.

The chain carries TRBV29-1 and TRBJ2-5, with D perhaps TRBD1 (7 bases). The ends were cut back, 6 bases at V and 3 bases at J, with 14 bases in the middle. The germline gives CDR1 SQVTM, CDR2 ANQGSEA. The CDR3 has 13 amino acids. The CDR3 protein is CSVEGQRKETQYF. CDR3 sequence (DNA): TGCAGCGTGGAGGGACAGCGAAAAGAGACCCAGTACTTC.

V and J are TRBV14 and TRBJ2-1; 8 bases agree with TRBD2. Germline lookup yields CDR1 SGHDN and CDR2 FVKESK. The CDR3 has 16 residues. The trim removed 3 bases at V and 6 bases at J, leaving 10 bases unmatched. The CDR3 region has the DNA TGTGCCAGCAGCCAGATAAGCGGGAGACCCCGCAATGAGCAGTTCTTC. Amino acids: CASSQISGRPRNEQFF. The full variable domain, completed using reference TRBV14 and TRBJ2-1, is EAGVTQFPSHSVIEKGQTVTLRCDPISGHDNLYWYRRVMGKEIKFLLHFVKESKQDESGMPNNRFLAERTGGTYSTLKVQPAELEDSGVYFCASSQISGRPRNEQFFGPGTRLTVL.

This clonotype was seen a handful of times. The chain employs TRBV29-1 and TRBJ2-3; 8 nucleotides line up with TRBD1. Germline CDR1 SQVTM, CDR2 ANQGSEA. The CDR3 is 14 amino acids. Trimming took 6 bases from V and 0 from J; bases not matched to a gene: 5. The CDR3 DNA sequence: TGCAGCGTGGGGCAGGGGGCTAGCACAGATACGCAGTATTTT. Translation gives CSVGQGASTDTQYF.

The CDR3 loop reads CASTSTGDSEQYF. The DNA of the CDR3 is TGTGCCAGCACCTCGACAGGGGACAGCGAGCAGTACTTC. The chain joins TRBV28 to TRBJ2-7; TRBD1 matches at 8 bases. The CDR3 extends over 13 amino acids. Looked up from germline, CDR1 is MDHEN and CDR2 is SYDVKM. J gave up 6 bases and V 7 bases, and 8 bases lay outside the gene matches.

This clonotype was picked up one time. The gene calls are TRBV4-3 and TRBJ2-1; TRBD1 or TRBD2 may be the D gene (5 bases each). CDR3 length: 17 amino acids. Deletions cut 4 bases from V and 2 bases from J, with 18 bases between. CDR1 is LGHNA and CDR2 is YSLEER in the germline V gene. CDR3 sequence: CASSPGMGVQPYNEQFF. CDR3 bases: TGCGCCAGCAGCCCGGGCATGGGGGTGCAACCCTACAATGAGCAGTTCTTC.

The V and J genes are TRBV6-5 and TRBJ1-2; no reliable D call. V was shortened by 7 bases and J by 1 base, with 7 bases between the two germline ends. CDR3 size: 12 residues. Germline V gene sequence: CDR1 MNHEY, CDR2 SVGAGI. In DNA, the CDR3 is TGTGCCAGCAAGGCGGATAACTATGGCTACACCTTC. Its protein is CASKADNYGYTF.